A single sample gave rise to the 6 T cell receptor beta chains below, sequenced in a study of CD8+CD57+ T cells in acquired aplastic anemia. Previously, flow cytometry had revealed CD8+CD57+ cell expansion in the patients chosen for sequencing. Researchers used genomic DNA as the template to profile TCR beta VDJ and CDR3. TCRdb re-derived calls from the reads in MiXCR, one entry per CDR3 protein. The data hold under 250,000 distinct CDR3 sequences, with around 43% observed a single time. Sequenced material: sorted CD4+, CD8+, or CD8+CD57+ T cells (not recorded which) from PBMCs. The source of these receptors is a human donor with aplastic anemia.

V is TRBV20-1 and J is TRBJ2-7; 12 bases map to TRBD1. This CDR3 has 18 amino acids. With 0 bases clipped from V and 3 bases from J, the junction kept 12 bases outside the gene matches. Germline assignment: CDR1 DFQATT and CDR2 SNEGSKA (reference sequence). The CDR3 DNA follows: TGCAGTGCTAGAGATAGGGACAGGGGGCTGAAGAGTTTCTACGAGCAGTACTTC. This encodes CSARDRDRGLKSFYEQYF.

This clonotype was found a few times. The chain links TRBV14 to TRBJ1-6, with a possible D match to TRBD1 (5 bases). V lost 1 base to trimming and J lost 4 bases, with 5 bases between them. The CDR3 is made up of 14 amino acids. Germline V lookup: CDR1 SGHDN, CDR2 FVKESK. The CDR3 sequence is CASSQGQYNSPLHF. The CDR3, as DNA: TGTGCCAGCAGCCAAGGACAGTATAATTCACCCCTCCACTTT.

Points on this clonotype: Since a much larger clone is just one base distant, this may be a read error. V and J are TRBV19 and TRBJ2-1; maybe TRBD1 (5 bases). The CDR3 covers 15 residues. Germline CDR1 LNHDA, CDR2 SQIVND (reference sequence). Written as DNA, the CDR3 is TGTGCCGGTAGATCCAGGGCTACCTCATACAATGAGCAGTTCTTC. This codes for CAGRSRATSYNEQFF.

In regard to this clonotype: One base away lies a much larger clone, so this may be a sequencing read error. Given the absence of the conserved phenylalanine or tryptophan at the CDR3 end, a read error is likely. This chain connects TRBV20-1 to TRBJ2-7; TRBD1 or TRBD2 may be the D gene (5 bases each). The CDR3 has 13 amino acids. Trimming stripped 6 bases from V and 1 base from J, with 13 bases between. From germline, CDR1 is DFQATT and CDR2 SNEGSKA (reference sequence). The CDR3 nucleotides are TGCAGTGCCACGGGGCAATTTTCCTACGAGCAGTACCTC. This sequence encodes CSATGQFSYEQYL.

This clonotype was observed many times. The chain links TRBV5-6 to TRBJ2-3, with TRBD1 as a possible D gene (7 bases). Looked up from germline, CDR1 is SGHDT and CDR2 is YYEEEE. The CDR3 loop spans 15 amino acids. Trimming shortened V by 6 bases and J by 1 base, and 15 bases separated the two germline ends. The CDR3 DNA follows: TGTGCCAGCAAAGCGGAGGGGGCCGGCACAGATACGCAGTATTTT. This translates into CASKAEGAGTDTQYF.

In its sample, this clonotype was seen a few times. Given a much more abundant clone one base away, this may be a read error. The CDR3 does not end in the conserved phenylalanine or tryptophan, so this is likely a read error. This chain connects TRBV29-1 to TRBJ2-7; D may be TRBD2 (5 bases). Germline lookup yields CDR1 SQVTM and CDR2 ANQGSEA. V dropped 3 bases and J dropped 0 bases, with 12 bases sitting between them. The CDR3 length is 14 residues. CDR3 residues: CSVEVGGGSYEQYS. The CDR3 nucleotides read TGCAGCGTTGAGGTTGGCGGAGGCTCCTACGAGCAGTACTCC.